This T cell receptor beta chain was sequenced during a study of human T cells and chemical hapten exposure. Individual cDNA molecules each carried unique molecular identifiers attached by the library. Original handling: A per-sample median of around 100,000 TCRs was observed, with a range of roughly 20,000 to 750,000. TCRdb ran MiXCR on the RACE reads and lists one entry per CDR3 protein. Here the V and J calls rest on TCRdb's processing, not on the authors' analysis. The table shows tens of thousands of distinct CDR3 sequences, with 6.7% occurring only once. Germline loops: CDR1 SNHLY, CDR2 FYNNEI. The CDR3 totals 11 residues. V lost 6 bases, J lost 9 bases, and 9 bases lay in between. The time point was: pre-sensitization, week 0. Described treatment: therapeutic diphenylcyclopropenone sensitization with weekly scalp DPC. Blood draws came first, before each patch test. Suited to DPC and affected by alopecia, the donors ranged from 18 to 70 years old.

This clonotype was seen ten or more times. The chain uses TRBV2 and TRBJ2-1; no definite D call. This material consisted of whole blood, taken in connection with sensitization to the hapten diphenylcyclopropenone (DPC). This TCR was sampled from a woman aged 30 to 39 with alopecia areata. Some clones in this sample may be carry-over from other donors' samples. CDR3 protein: CASRVLSEQFF. As DNA, the CDR3 is TGTGCCAGCAGGGTCCTGTCTGAGCAGTTCTTC.